Each of the 9 T cell receptor beta chains below was sequenced from the same sample in a study of T-cell reconstitution after alpha-beta-depleted transplantation in children. Preparation of the TCRbeta library involved a method that used unique molecular identifiers. TCRdb itself ran the PCR reads through MiXCR, one entry per CDR3 protein. The data show roughly 160,000 distinct CDR3 sequences, 11% seen once. Sequenced material: PBMCs, taken before TCRalphabeta/CD19-depleted stem cell transplant. All receptors come from a boy aged 2-15 years with acute myeloid leukemia, due to receive a stem cell transplant.

This clonotype was detected many times. The V call is TRBV15, the J call TRBJ2-1, with a possible D match to TRBD1 (6 bases). The CDR3 length is 15 residues. CDR1 and CDR2 (germline): LNHNV, YYDKDF (reference sequence). V was pared by 4 bases and J by 0 bases, with 10 bases between. The CDR3 sequence is CATSTAGASYNEQFF. Written as DNA, the CDR3 is TGTGCCACCAGCACCGCAGGGGCCTCCTACAATGAGCAGTTCTTC.

This clonotype has at least ten counts. The chain links TRBV12-3 or TRBV12-4 to TRBJ2-5; 12 positions match TRBD2. CDR3 length: 15 residues. V shed 5 bases, J shed 2 bases, and the junction held 3 bases outside the gene matches. The CDR3 loop reads CASSPSGREQETQYF. The CDR3 nucleotides read TGTGCCAGCAGTCCTAGCGGGAGGGAACAAGAGACCCAGTACTTC.

This clonotype was observed at least ten times. The chain combines TRBV5-1 with TRBJ2-3; D gene uncertain. V dropped 0 bases and J dropped 2 bases, with 4 bases sitting between them. Per the germline V gene, CDR1 is SGHRS and CDR2 is YFSETQ. The CDR3 length is 13 residues. The CDR3 DNA follows: TGCGCCAGCAGCTTGGACCTCACAGATACGCAGTATTTT. Its protein is CASSLDLTDTQYF.

This clonotype was observed at least ten times. The chain joins TRBV5-5 to TRBJ2-1, with 7 bases that match TRBD1. Germline V CDR1 and CDR2: SGHKS, YYEKEE (reference sequence). J lost 9 bases, V lost 4 bases, and 10 bases had no gene match. The CDR3 has 14 amino acids. Here the CDR3 DNA reads TGTGCCAGCAGCCTAGAGTACAGGGGCCGTGAGCAGTTCTTC. Translated, it gives CASSLEYRGREQFF. Supplemented by reference TRBV5-5 and TRBJ2-1, the full variable domain reads DAGVTQSPTHLIKTRGQQVTLRCSPISGHKSVSWYQQVLGQGPQFIFQYYEKEERGRGNFPDRFSARQFPNYSSELNVNALLLGDSALYLCASSLEYRGREQFFGPGTRLTVL.

The genes are TRBV6-1 and TRBJ2-1; either TRBD1 or TRBD2 may fit D (5 bases each). With 6 bases removed from V and 3 bases from J, the gap between germline ends came to 18 bases. Germline V gene lookup returns CDR1 MNHNS and CDR2 SASEGT. The CDR3 spans 16 residues. Written as DNA, the CDR3 is TGTGCCAGCAGCTTGAGGGGTGGGGGACGCTACAATGAGCAGTTCTTC. This encodes CASSLRGGGRYNEQFF.

There are a few counts of this clonotype. This chain links TRBV11-1 with TRBJ1-4; 10 bases align to TRBD1. Trimming at V came to 5 bases and at J to 7 bases, leaving 22 bases not matched to a gene. The CDR3 is made up of 20 amino acids. Germline CDR1 is SGHAT and CDR2 is FQDESV (reference sequence). The CDR3 reads CASSPLLGQGPSGAGEKLFF. The CDR3 DNA reads TGTGCCAGCAGCCCCCTGTTGGGACAGGGGCCGTCGGGGGCGGGTGAAAAACTGTTTTTT.

This clonotype was seen at least ten times. This chain connects TRBV7-8 to TRBJ1-5; 9 bases align to TRBD1. The ends lost 2 bases at V and 6 bases at J; junction bases unmatched: 8. CDR1 is SGHVS, CDR2 FQNEAQ, per germline. The CDR3 runs to 16 residues. The CDR3 region is CASSLIADRGRQPQHF. The CDR3 coding sequence is TGTGCCAGCAGCTTAATTGCGGACAGGGGTCGTCAGCCCCAGCATTTT.

Ten or more counts support this clonotype. This chain links TRBV7-6 with TRBJ2-7; tentative D call: TRBD1 (5 bases). There are 16 residues in the CDR3. V was trimmed by 1 base and J by 2 bases, leaving 15 bases between them. Germline V lookup: CDR1 SGHVS, CDR2 FNYEAQ. DNA of the CDR3: TGTGCCAGCAGCTTAGGGACATCGAACGAGGCCTACGAGCAGTACTTC. Translated: CASSLGTSNEAYEQYF.

This clonotype was observed at least ten times. The rearrangement links TRBV20-1 to TRBJ1-2, with D perhaps matching TRBD1 (5 bases). The V end was cut by 0 bases, the J end by 8 bases, with 16 bases between. The CDR3 is made up of 14 amino acids. CDR1 and CDR2 from the germline V gene are DFQATT and SNEGSKA (reference sequence). The CDR3 spells CSARDLEGKGGYTF. The CDR3 nucleotides read TGCAGTGCTAGAGATCTCGAGGGGAAGGGCGGCTACACCTTC.